These T cell receptor beta chains were read from a single sample in a study of T cells in Graves' hyperthyroidism and ophthalmopathy. TCRdb passed the multiplex PCR reads through MiXCR, listing each CDR3 protein once. The sample consists of about 690,000 distinct CDR3 sequences, roughly 17% of them appearing once. The sample was blood. The receptors here all came from a man between 50 and 59 years old with Graves' hyperthyroidism. Each CDR3 is given with its conserved first and last residue. D genes are given only for firm matches. Size values are once, few and many counts, or a class for expanded clones, and some rows have none.

j_call: TRBJ1-1; d_call: .; clone_size: .; v_call: TRBV18; cdr3_nt: TGTGCCAGCTCACCAAACGGGAGGGCTGAAGCTTTCTTT; cdr3_aa: CASSPNGRAEAFF
j_call: TRBJ2-3; d_call: .; clone_size: many; v_call: TRBV28; cdr3_nt: TGTGCCAGCAGTTCCTCTAGCACAGATACGCAGTATTTT; cdr3_aa: CASSSSSTDTQYF
j_call: TRBJ2-2; d_call: .; clone_size: .; v_call: TRBV20-1; cdr3_nt: TGCAGTGCTAGCAGGGGTACGACCGGGGAGCTGTTTTTT; cdr3_aa: CSASRGTTGELFF
j_call: TRBJ1-2; d_call: .; clone_size: few; v_call: TRBV28; cdr3_nt: TGTGCCAGCAGTTTAGCCGGGTCCCACTATGGCTACACCTTC; cdr3_aa: CASSLAGSHYGYTF
j_call: TRBJ2-3; d_call: .; clone_size: few; v_call: TRBV7-3; cdr3_nt: TGTGCCAGCAGCCCTTCCGAAGAGACAGATACGCAGTATTTT; cdr3_aa: CASSPSEETDTQYF
j_call: TRBJ2-1; d_call: TRBD2; clone_size: many; v_call: TRBV7-9; cdr3_nt: TGTGCCAGCAGTCCGACTAGCGGGATGGACAATGAGCAGTTCTTC; cdr3_aa: CASSPTSGMDNEQFF
j_call: TRBJ2-1; d_call: .; clone_size: many; v_call: TRBV3-1; cdr3_nt: TGTGCCAGCAGCGTAAGAACTAGCTCCCTGAGCTCCTACAATGAGCAGTTCTTC; cdr3_aa: CASSVRTSSLSSYNEQFF
j_call: TRBJ1-6; d_call: TRBD1; clone_size: .; v_call: TRBV6-5; cdr3_nt: TGTGCCAGCAGTTACTCGGGACAGAAGGATTCACCCCTCCACTTT; cdr3_aa: CASSYSGQKDSPLHF
j_call: TRBJ1-2; d_call: .; clone_size: .; v_call: TRBV30; cdr3_nt: TGTGCCATCGACCAGGACTATGGCTACACCTTC; cdr3_aa: CAIDQDYGYTF
j_call: TRBJ2-4; d_call: TRBD1; clone_size: many; v_call: TRBV7-2; cdr3_nt: TGTGCCAGCACCCAACGACAGGGTGGTAACATTCAGTACTTC; cdr3_aa: CASTQRQGGNIQYF
j_call: TRBJ2-3; d_call: TRBD1; clone_size: few; v_call: TRBV29-1; cdr3_nt: TGCAGCGTTCCGGGACAGGGCACAGATACGCAGTATTTT; cdr3_aa: CSVPGQGTDTQYF
j_call: TRBJ2-1; d_call: TRBD2; clone_size: many; v_call: TRBV10-3; cdr3_nt: TGTGCCATCAGTGAAAGCGGGAGTAAGGATGAGCAGTTCTTC; cdr3_aa: CAISESGSKDEQFF
j_call: TRBJ1-1; d_call: TRBD1; clone_size: few; v_call: TRBV13; cdr3_nt: TGTGCCAGCAGCTACTATGGACAGGGGAACACTGAAGCTTTCTTT; cdr3_aa: CASSYYGQGNTEAFF
j_call: TRBJ2-2; d_call: TRBD1; clone_size: .; v_call: TRBV29-1; cdr3_nt: TGCAGCGTTCAGGGGCGGGACAGGGGGTCCGGGGAGCTGTTTTTT; cdr3_aa: CSVQGRDRGSGELFF
j_call: TRBJ2-1; d_call: TRBD2; clone_size: .; v_call: TRBV7-3; cdr3_nt: TGTGCCAGCAGCTGGAGCGGGAGTAACAATGAGCAGTTCTTC; cdr3_aa: CASSWSGSNNEQFF
j_call: TRBJ2-7; d_call: TRBD1; clone_size: .; v_call: TRBV11-3; cdr3_nt: TGTGCCAGCAGCTCACAGGGGCTCAGCTCCTACGAGCAGTACTTC; cdr3_aa: CASSSQGLSSYEQYF
j_call: TRBJ2-3; d_call: TRBD2; clone_size: once; v_call: TRBV20-1; cdr3_nt: TGCAGTGCTAGGCCCGGGGGGAACACCAAAGGGGATACGCAGTATTTT; cdr3_aa: CSARPGGNTKGDTQYF
j_call: TRBJ2-2; d_call: .; clone_size: .; v_call: TRBV20-1; cdr3_nt: TGCAGTGCTAATGGTCAGGGGAGACCCGGGGAGCTGTTTTTT; cdr3_aa: CSANGQGRPGELFF
j_call: TRBJ1-1; d_call: TRBD1; clone_size: .; v_call: TRBV7-2; cdr3_nt: TGTGCCAGCAGCTGGCTGGGGACAGGGGCCACTGAAGCTTTCTTT; cdr3_aa: CASSWLGTGATEAFF
j_call: TRBJ2-1; d_call: TRBD2; clone_size: many; v_call: TRBV13; cdr3_nt: TGTGCCAGCAGCAAGATAGCGGGAGGGCGTTACAATGAGCAGTTCTTC; cdr3_aa: CASSKIAGGRYNEQFF
j_call: TRBJ2-5; d_call: .; clone_size: many; v_call: TRBV11-2; cdr3_nt: TGTGCCAGCAGCTTAACACTGCAAACGATCCAAGAGACCCAGTACTTC; cdr3_aa: CASSLTLQTIQETQYF
j_call: TRBJ2-1; d_call: .; clone_size: many; v_call: TRBV11-2; cdr3_nt: TGTGCCAGCAGGGGGGGAATCGAGCAGTTCTTC; cdr3_aa: CASRGGIEQFF
j_call: TRBJ1-1; d_call: .; clone_size: .; v_call: TRBV29-1; cdr3_nt: TGCAGCGTTGAAGATCGACCGAGATACACTGAAGCTTTCTTT; cdr3_aa: CSVEDRPRYTEAFF
j_call: TRBJ1-2; d_call: .; clone_size: .; v_call: TRBV19; cdr3_nt: TGTGCCAGTAGTGCCGTTGCGACCCTGTATGGCTACACCTTC; cdr3_aa: CASSAVATLYGYTF
j_call: TRBJ2-7; d_call: TRBD2; clone_size: few; v_call: TRBV27; cdr3_nt: TGTGCCAGCAGTTTGGGAGCGGGAGACTACTCCTACGAGCAGTACTTC; cdr3_aa: CASSLGAGDYSYEQYF
j_call: TRBJ2-5; d_call: .; clone_size: few; v_call: TRBV19; cdr3_nt: TGTGCCAGTAGTTTTGCCTCCGGGGAAGAGACCCAGTACTTC; cdr3_aa: CASSFASGEETQYF
j_call: TRBJ1-1; d_call: .; clone_size: many; v_call: TRBV24-1; cdr3_nt: TGTGCCACCGAATACGGGTCGGTATTTTTCTTT; cdr3_aa: CATEYGSVFFF
j_call: TRBJ1-1; d_call: .; clone_size: many; v_call: TRBV12-3/TRBV12-4; cdr3_nt: TGTGCCAGCATCGATGGGCAGACGAACACTGAAGCTTTCTTT; cdr3_aa: CASIDGQTNTEAFF
j_call: TRBJ2-1; d_call: TRBD2; clone_size: .; v_call: TRBV2; cdr3_nt: TGTGCCAGCAGTGAAGCATGGCTAGCGGGAGATGGTGAGCAGTTCTTC; cdr3_aa: CASSEAWLAGDGEQFF
j_call: TRBJ2-7; d_call: TRBD2; clone_size: many; v_call: TRBV12-3/TRBV12-4; cdr3_nt: TGTGCCAGCAGTTCAAGCTCCGGGACTAGCGGGAGAAGGACCTACGAGCAGTACTTC; cdr3_aa: CASSSSSGTSGRRTYEQYF
j_call: TRBJ1-2; d_call: .; clone_size: many; v_call: TRBV6-1; cdr3_nt: TGTGCCAGCAGTGATGGGGGGTGGAACTATGGCTACACCTTC; cdr3_aa: CASSDGGWNYGYTF
j_call: TRBJ2-3; d_call: TRBD1; clone_size: .; v_call: TRBV5-1; cdr3_nt: TGCGCCAGCAGCTTGCAGGGGGCTTTAGATACGCAGTATTTT; cdr3_aa: CASSLQGALDTQYF
j_call: TRBJ2-1; d_call: TRBD2; clone_size: many; v_call: TRBV6-6; cdr3_nt: TGTGCCAGCAGTTACGGGTCGGGAGGGCCCAATGAGCAGTTCTTC; cdr3_aa: CASSYGSGGPNEQFF
j_call: TRBJ2-4; d_call: TRBD2; clone_size: many; v_call: TRBV12-3/TRBV12-4; cdr3_nt: TGTGCCAGCAATCTAGCGGGAGGGCCGCAAAACATTCAGTACTTC; cdr3_aa: CASNLAGGPQNIQYF
j_call: TRBJ1-1; d_call: .; clone_size: few; v_call: TRBV7-9; cdr3_nt: TGTGCCAGCAGCTTATTGCTCTCGGCACTGTCAGGTTTAGACACTGAAGCTTTCTTT; cdr3_aa: CASSLLLSALSGLDTEAFF
j_call: TRBJ2-7; d_call: .; clone_size: many; v_call: TRBV28; cdr3_nt: TGTGCCAGCAGTTTATCGGTGGGGGACGAGCAGTACTTC; cdr3_aa: CASSLSVGDEQYF
j_call: TRBJ2-1; d_call: TRBD2; clone_size: .; v_call: TRBV6-2/TRBV6-3; cdr3_nt: TGTGCCAGCAGTTGGGGAACTAGCGGCCCTAACAATGAGCAGTTCTTC; cdr3_aa: CASSWGTSGPNNEQFF
j_call: TRBJ2-3; d_call: .; clone_size: .; v_call: TRBV20-1; cdr3_nt: TGCAGTGCTACCGCTTGGCGGGGAGCTTCAGATACGCAGTATTTT; cdr3_aa: CSATAWRGASDTQYF
j_call: TRBJ2-5; d_call: .; clone_size: .; v_call: TRBV7-9; cdr3_nt: TGTGCCAGCAGCGCCACCGCCGGGACGGAAGAGACCCAGTACTTC; cdr3_aa: CASSATAGTEETQYF
j_call: TRBJ1-5; d_call: .; clone_size: .; v_call: TRBV5-1; cdr3_nt: TGTGCCAGCAGTTTAATCGGGGATCAGCCCCAGCATTTT; cdr3_aa: CASSLIGDQPQHF